Listed here are 30 T cell receptor beta chains from one sample, sequenced in a study of shared clonotypes between healthy human individuals (dated by TCRdb to about 2020). To prepare the library, the immunoSEQ multiplex PCR assay was applied. TCRdb retrieved this table from immuneACCESS and kept in-frame rearrangements only. Not all clones are present; in checked studies, unresolved V genes account for under half, and no reason is known for the remainder. The table for this sample lists 400,000 to 500,000 clones; about 79% of them were counted only once. 13% of the sample lies in the top ten. Source material: PBMCs. These receptors were collected from a woman aged 40 to 50 in good health. Some clones in this sample may be carry-over from other donors' samples.

The sample holds one count of this clone. This rearrangement joins TRBV19 to TRBJ1-5, with D hard to call. CDR3 size: 12 residues. V lost 5 bases, J lost 9 bases, and 11 bases lay in between. Germline V gives CDR1 LNHDA, CDR2 SQIVND (reference sequence). CDR3 amino acids: CASSGLQLPQHF. CDR3 bases: TGTGCCAGTAGTGGACTTCAGCTGCCCCAGCATTTT.

J is TRBJ1-3 and V is TRBV28; no clear D gene. The CDR3 runs 16 residues. V lost 3 bases and J lost 0, with 12 bases in between. Germline values: CDR1 MDHEN, CDR2 SYDVKM. The DNA for the CDR3 is TGTGCCAGCAGTTTGCCCAAGGGTTTCTCTGGAAACACCATATATTTT. Its translation: CASSLPKGFSGNTIYF.

The chain joins TRBV10-3 to TRBJ2-7, with D possibly TRBD1 on 6 matching bases. The CDR3 consists of 12 residues. Germline-derived CDR1 and CDR2 are ENHRY and SYGVKD. The V gene lost 6 bases and the J gene lost 2 bases, with 8 bases spanning the gap. This CDR3 reads CAISTGTYEQYF. In DNA form, the CDR3 reads TGTGCCATCAGCACAGGGACCTACGAGCAGTACTTC.

The V and J genes are TRBV21-1 and TRBJ2-7; the table gives TRBD1 as D, unverified against the DNA. TRBV21-1 is described as a pseudogene. This CDR3 comprises 16 residues. The CDR3 nucleotides read TGTGCCAGCAGCAAAGAGAGGGACAGGGAAGCTCTCGAGCAGTACTTC. Its translation: CASSKERDREALEQYF.

This rearrangement joins TRBV6-5 to TRBJ2-3, with 8 bases that match TRBD1. The CDR3 covers 16 residues. The germline V gene encodes CDR1 MNHEY and CDR2 SVGAGI. Trimming removed 2 bases from V and 6 bases from J; junction bases left unmatched: 10. The CDR3 nucleotides are TGTGCCAGCAGTTACCTGGGACAGGAAGGGCGGGATACGCAGTATTTT. This codes for CASSYLGQEGRDTQYF.

Concerning this clone: One junction end disagrees with the germline gene, perhaps due to a read error. This sequence joins TRBV19 and TRBJ2-1, with D unresolved. This CDR3 region has 13 residues. CDR1 is LNHDA, CDR2 SQIVND, per germline (reference sequence). CDR3 region: CASSTPSNNEQFF. In DNA, the CDR3 is TGTGCCAGTAGTACCCCCTCCAACAATGAGCAGTTCTTC.

By sample share, this clone is medium-sized. Other DNA sequences from this sample encode an identical CDR3 as well. The V gene is TRBV28, the J gene TRBJ1-6; no definite D call. The CDR3 consists of 13 residues. CDR1 and CDR2 (germline): MDHEN, SYDVKM. V shed 2 bases and J shed 6 bases, with 5 bases lying between them. The CDR3 here is CASSLSRNSPLHF. CDR3 DNA sequence: TGTGCCAGCAGTTTAAGTCGTAATTCACCCCTCCACTTT.

The rearrangement uses TRBV19 and TRBJ1-5; the D is unclear. This CDR3 is 13 amino acids long. CDR1 is LNHDA, CDR2 SQIVND, per germline (reference sequence). The ends were cut back, 5 bases at V and 7 bases at J, with 12 bases in the middle. For the CDR3, the DNA is TGTGCCAGTAGTGGCCGGGTTGGGCAGCCCCAGCATTTT. This gives the protein CASSGRVGQPQHF.

The rearrangement uses TRBV9 and TRBJ2-1; 7 bases line up with TRBD2. V trimming: 0 bases; J trimming: 2 bases; junction bases outside the gene matches: 11. Germline CDR1 reads SGDLS; CDR2 reads YYNGEE. The length of the CDR3 is 18 residues. The CDR3 loop is CASSVGPSSGNPYNEQFF. CDR3 in DNA: TGTGCCAGCAGCGTAGGCCCAAGCAGCGGGAACCCCTACAATGAGCAGTTCTTC.

The V call is TRBV30, the J call TRBJ1-3, with 11 bases fitting TRBD1. V trimming: 5 bases; J trimming: 3 bases; junction bases outside the gene matches: 0. Germline V lookup: CDR1 GTSNPN, CDR2 SVGIG (reference sequence). The CDR3 runs 13 residues. The CDR3 here is CAWGTGGGNTIYF. CDR3 nucleotide sequence: TGTGCCTGGGGGACAGGGGGTGGAAACACCATATATTTT.

The chain employs TRBV2 and TRBJ2-1; 12 nucleotides line up with TRBD2. Germline V gene lookup returns CDR1 SNHLY and CDR2 FYNNEI. Unmatched junction bases numbered 5, after V lost 6 bases and J lost 8 bases. CDR3 length: 14 amino acids. CDR3 DNA sequence: TGTGCCAGCAGGACTAGCGGGAGAGGGTATGAGCAGTTCTTC. It codes for CASRTSGRGYEQFF.

This clone occurred once. The chain uses TRBV28 and TRBJ1-1, with D perhaps matching TRBD1 (5 bases). This CDR3 region has 15 residues. V was clipped by 5 bases and J by 4 bases, with 17 bases between them. Germline lookup yields CDR1 MDHEN and CDR2 SYDVKM. The CDR3 bases are TGTGCCAGCAGTCCACGGCCAGGGTGGAGCACTGAAGCTTTCTTT. This codes for CASSPRPGWSTEAFF.

The chain is built from TRBV2 and TRBJ2-1; 9 bases agree with TRBD2. The V and J ends lost 6 bases and 8 bases, in that order; junction bases with no gene match: 11. The germline CDR1 and CDR2 sequences are SNHLY and FYNNEI. CDR3 length equals 15 residues. The CDR3 nucleotides are TGTGCCAGCAGCCCAGGGACTAGCCGGCCCGATGAGCAGTTCTTC. Its translation: CASSPGTSRPDEQFF.

V usage is TRBV27 and J usage is TRBJ1-2; perhaps TRBD1 as D (5 bases). The CDR3 has 16 residues. Per germline, CDR1 MNHEY and CDR2 SMNVEV (reference sequence). Trimming took off 1 base at V and 4 bases at J, with 16 bases between the two ends. This chain's CDR3 is CASSLYGGEGSYGYTF. In nucleotides, the CDR3 is TGTGCCAGCAGTTTATATGGGGGGGAGGGGTCCTATGGCTACACCTTC.

Worth noting for this clone: This sample also contains other DNA sequences that code for the same CDR3. The chain carries TRBV19 and TRBJ2-7; maybe TRBD2 (5 bases). Trimming pared 5 bases from V and 4 bases from J, leaving 6 bases between. Germline V lookup: CDR1 LNHDA, CDR2 SQIVND (reference sequence). The CDR3 is 11 amino acids. The CDR3 region is CASSRGYEQYF. DNA of the CDR3: TGTGCCAGTAGTCGGGGATACGAGCAGTACTTC.

V usage is TRBV11-3 and J usage is TRBJ2-7; 9 bases are a match to TRBD2. Germline V lookup: CDR1 SGHNT, CDR2 YENEEA. The length of the CDR3 is 15 residues. V lost 4 bases to trimming and J lost 5 bases; unmatched junction nucleotides: 9. The CDR3 protein is CASSSNSGSSNEQYF. The CDR3 nucleotides read TGTGCCAGCAGCTCCAATAGCGGGAGCAGCAACGAGCAGTACTTC.

In its sample, this clone was seen once. The chain carries TRBV7-9 and TRBJ2-1, with TRBD2 as a possible D gene (5 bases). In germline, CDR1 is SEHNR, CDR2 FQNEAQ (reference sequence). V dropped 0 bases and J dropped 0 bases, with 9 bases sitting between them. The CDR3 sequence is 16 residues long. This CDR3 reads CASSLAGSGSYNEQFF. CDR3 coding DNA: TGTGCCAGCAGCTTAGCGGGGAGCGGCTCCTACAATGAGCAGTTCTTC.

This clone was detected a few times. This sequence joins TRBV7-9 and TRBJ1-2, with 8 bases aligning to TRBD1. Germline CDR1 is SEHNR and CDR2 is FQNEAQ (reference sequence). V was pared by 1 base and J by 10 bases, with 5 bases of the junction left unmatched. The CDR3 loop spans 13 amino acids. CDR3 amino acids: CASSLVGQGSYTF. The DNA of the CDR3 is TGTGCCAGCAGCTTAGTAGGACAGGGATCCTACACCTTC.

This clone has a handful of counts. This chain joins TRBV27 and TRBJ2-6, with D perhaps TRBD2 (6 bases). The CDR3 covers 17 residues. V gave up 4 bases and J gave up 4 bases, with 17 bases separating them. The germline CDR1 and CDR2 sequences are MNHEY and SMNVEV (reference sequence). The CDR3 region has the DNA TGTGCCAGCAGTTCGCCGGGGCTAGCGCGGGGGGCCAACGTCCTGACTTTC. Amino acids: CASSSPGLARGANVLTF.

V and J are TRBV4-2 and TRBJ2-7; D perhaps matches TRBD2 (6 bases). CDR3 size: 16 residues. Trimming shortened V by 2 bases and J by 1 base, and 15 bases separated the two germline ends. In germline, CDR1 is LGHNA, CDR2 YNFKEQ. CDR3: CASSQLFSGTSYEQYF. CDR3 DNA sequence: TGTGCCAGCAGCCAACTTTTTTCCGGGACTTCCTACGAGCAGTACTTC.

V is TRBV16 and J is TRBJ2-1, with 9 nucleotides matching TRBD2. The CDR3 extends over 16 amino acids. J lost 5 bases, V lost 0 bases, and 5 bases had no gene match. Germline CDR1 and CDR2: KGHSY and FQNENV. As DNA, the CDR3 is TGTGCCAGCAGCCAATCCCGACTAGCGGCGAACAATGAGCAGTTCTTC. It encodes CASSQSRLAANNEQFF.

The genes are TRBV11-2 and TRBJ2-1; 13 bases line up with TRBD2. V lost 5 bases and J lost 9; bases outside the gene matches: 10. From germline, CDR1 is SGHAT and CDR2 FQNNGV. The CDR3 consists of 16 residues. CDR3 DNA: TGTGCCAGCAGCCTAACTAGCGGGAGGGCCCTTCGTGAGCAGTTCTTC. This sequence encodes CASSLTSGRALREQFF.

The CDR3, as DNA: TGTGCCACAAACCAGGGGGCGGGCGAGCAGTACTTC. It translates to CATNQGAGEQYF. V and J are TRBV6-1 and TRBJ2-7; TRBD1 agrees at 8 bases. This CDR3 comprises 12 residues. The V gene's germline CDR1 is MNHNS and CDR2 SASEGT. V was pared by 10 bases and J by 6 bases, with 8 bases of the junction left unmatched.

This chain joins TRBV2 and TRBJ1-3; TRBD1 is a possible D gene (6 bases). The V gene lost 5 bases and the J gene lost 0 bases, with 14 bases spanning the gap. Germline CDR1 and CDR2: SNHLY and FYNNEI. This CDR3 is built from 16 residues. Written as DNA, the CDR3 is TGTGCCAGCAGTCCGGACAGCTATCGCTCTGGAAACACCATATATTTT. Amino acids: CASSPDSYRSGNTIYF.

The chain couples TRBV19 to TRBJ2-3; D may be TRBD2 (6 bases). V shed 4 bases and J shed 0 bases, with 14 bases lying between them. This CDR3 is built from 16 residues. Germline assignment: CDR1 LNHDA and CDR2 SQIVND (reference sequence). For the CDR3, the DNA is TGTGCCAGTAGTAGAGGGGCGGGGATAAGCACAGATACGCAGTATTTT. Amino acids: CASSRGAGISTDTQYF.

The genes are TRBV5-4 and TRBJ2-5, with TRBD2 matching 8 bases. The CDR3 loop spans 13 amino acids. V lost 4 bases, J lost 3 bases, and 2 bases stayed unmatched. The germline V gene has CDR1 SGHNT and CDR2 YYREEE (reference sequence). The CDR3 DNA reads TGTGCCAGCAGCGCGGGACTAGAAGAGACCCAGTACTTC. This codes for CASSAGLEETQYF.

The chain carries TRBV10-3 and TRBJ2-6, with D perhaps matching TRBD1 (5 bases). Trimming left V 3 bases short and J 2 bases short, with 11 bases between. The CDR3 consists of 16 residues. Germline CDR1 and CDR2: ENHRY and SYGVKD. CDR3: CAISDPGFAGANVLTF. CDR3 sequence (DNA): TGTGCCATCAGTGATCCAGGGTTTGCTGGGGCCAACGTCCTGACTTTC.

V gene TRBV7-2 combines with J gene TRBJ1-2; 7 positions agree with TRBD1. The germline V gene has CDR1 SGHTA and CDR2 FQGNSA. The CDR3 extends over 16 amino acids. Germline trimming cut 0 bases from V and 5 bases from J; bases unmatched to any gene: 9. CDR3 in DNA: TGTGCCAGCAGCTTAGCAATAGGGGGCGCACGGTATGGCTACACCTTC. It is translated as CASSLAIGGARYGYTF.

The chain links TRBV27 to TRBJ2-7; the match to TRBD1 covers 9 bases. The CDR3 runs 15 residues. Germline-derived CDR1 and CDR2 are MNHEY and SMNVEV (reference sequence). Losses at the gene ends were 3 bases for V and 3 bases for J; bases not matched to a gene: 6. The CDR3 DNA reads as TGTGCCAGCAGTTTCCGACAGGGGGGAGGCTACGAGCAGTACTTC. Protein product: CASSFRQGGGYEQYF.

This clone has only a few counts. The chain uses TRBV7-9 and TRBJ1-3; D is uncertain. Germline V gene lookup returns CDR1 SEHNR and CDR2 FQNEAQ (reference sequence). Trimming took off 1 base at V and 10 bases at J, with 11 bases between the two ends. The CDR3 is 13 amino acids. CDR3 amino acids: CASSLGEAHTIYF. CDR3 DNA: TGTGCCAGCAGCTTAGGAGAGGCACATACCATATATTTT.